This TCR beta chain is drawn from a study of T cells in Graves' hyperthyroidism and ophthalmopathy. Germline-derived CDR1 and CDR2 are GTSNPN and SVGIG (reference sequence). The CDR3 runs to 15 residues. Losses at the gene ends were 1 base for V and 7 bases for J; bases not matched to a gene: 9. Stability of Graves' hyperthyroidism was defined as absent ophthalmopathy progression within 18 months. In patients aged 18 to 65, hyperthyroidism was newly diagnosed, with duration under 2 months. Investigators excluded patients with uncontrolled infection, other autoimmune disease, pregnancy or lactation. Study results and limitations: Ophthalmopathy got predicted by the model a median around six months before its onset.

This clonotype was counted a few times. Its antigen remains unknown. RNA transcripts gave rise to amplified TCR beta CDR3 regions. HTBI primers were the set used in a first-round RT-PCR of the TCR CDR3. TCRdb called the multiplex PCR reads again in MiXCR, with one record for every CDR3 protein. The sample lists about 540,000 distinct CDR3 sequences; about half were seen once. The source of this sequence is a woman younger than 35 with Graves' hyperthyroidism. The sequencing input was peripheral blood or thyroid tissue (not recorded which). This chain uses TRBV30 with TRBJ1-2, with TRBD1 identical over 10 bases. Here the CDR3 reads CAWSDPGQGLGGYTF. CDR3 bases: TGTGCCTGGAGTGACCCGGGACAGGGGCTCGGTGGCTACACCTTC.